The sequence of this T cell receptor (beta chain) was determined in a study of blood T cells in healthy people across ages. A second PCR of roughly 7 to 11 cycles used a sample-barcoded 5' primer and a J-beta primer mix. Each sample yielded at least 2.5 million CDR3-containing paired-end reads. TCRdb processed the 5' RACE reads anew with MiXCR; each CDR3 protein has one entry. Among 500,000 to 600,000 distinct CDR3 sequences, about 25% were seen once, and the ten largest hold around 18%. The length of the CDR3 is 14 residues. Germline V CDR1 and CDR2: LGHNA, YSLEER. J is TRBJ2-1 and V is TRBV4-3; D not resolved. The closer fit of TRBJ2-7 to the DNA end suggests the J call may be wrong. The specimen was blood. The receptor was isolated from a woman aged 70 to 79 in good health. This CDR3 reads CASSQVSFHYEQYF. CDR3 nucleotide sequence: TGCGCCAGCAGCCAAGTTTCCTTTCACTACGAGCAGTACTTC.